This TCR beta chain was sequenced in a study of beta chain features in type 1 diabetes. Study outcomes and limitations: More deletions and fewer insertions at VDJ junctions were found in patients with type 1 diabetes. It was possible that PCR favored shorter templates, equally so in patients and controls. Patients' naive, central memory and regulatory TCRB repertoires appeared more alike than those of healthy donors.

A word on this clone: Antigen: not known.

The CDR3 extends over 13 amino acids. Germline CDR1 is WNHNN and CDR2 is SYGVQD (reference sequence). V was cut by 5 bases and J by 4 bases, with 8 bases left in between. Sequenced material consisted of expressed TCRB transcripts (all of the isolated RNA was reverse transcribed). Assay used: immunoSEQ multiplex PCR; TCRdb lists only in-frame clones, some missing. The data contain hundreds of thousands of clones, 12% to 15% of them singletons. Material: central memory CD4+ T cells from blood. The source of this sequence is a man under 40 in good health. The chain has TRBV10-1 and TRBJ2-2; a possible D gene is TRBD2 (5 bases). CDR3 residues: CASSPRATGELFF. The CDR3 nucleotides are TGCGCCAGCAGTCCGAGGGCCACCGGGGAGCTGTTTTTT.